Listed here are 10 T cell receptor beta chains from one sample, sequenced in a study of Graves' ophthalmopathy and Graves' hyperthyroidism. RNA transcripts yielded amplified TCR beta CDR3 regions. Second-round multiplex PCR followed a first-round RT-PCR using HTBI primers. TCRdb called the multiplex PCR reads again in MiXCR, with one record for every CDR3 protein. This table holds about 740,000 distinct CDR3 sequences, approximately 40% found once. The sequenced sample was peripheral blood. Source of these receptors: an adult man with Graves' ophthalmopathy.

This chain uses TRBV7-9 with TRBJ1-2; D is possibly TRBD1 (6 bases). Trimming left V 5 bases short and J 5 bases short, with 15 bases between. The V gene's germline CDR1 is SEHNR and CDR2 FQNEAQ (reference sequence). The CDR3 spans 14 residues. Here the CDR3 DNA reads TGTGCCAGCAGCCCGGACAGTCCGAGATATGGCTACACCTTC. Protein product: CASSPDSPRYGYTF.

Here the CDR3 reads CSVSGDGEKLFF. The CDR3 DNA reads TGCAGCGTTTCAGGGGATGGCGAAAAACTGTTTTTT. The chain is built from TRBV29-1 and TRBJ1-4; D might be TRBD1 (6 bases). The CDR3 has 12 residues. Germline V lookup: CDR1 SQVTM, CDR2 ANQGSEA. With 5 bases removed from V and 8 bases from J, the gap between germline ends came to 12 bases. The full variable domain, rest sourced from reference TRBV29-1 and TRBJ1-4, is SAVISQKPSRDICQRGTSLTIQCQVDSQVTMMFWYRQQPGQSLTLIATANQGSEATYESGFVIDKFPISRPNLTFSTLTVSNMSPEDSSIYLCSVSGDGEKLFFGSGTQLSVL.

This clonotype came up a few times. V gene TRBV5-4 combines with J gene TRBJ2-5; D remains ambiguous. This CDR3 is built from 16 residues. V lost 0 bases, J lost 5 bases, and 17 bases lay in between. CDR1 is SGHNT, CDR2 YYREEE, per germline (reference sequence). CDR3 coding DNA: TGTGCCAGCAGCTTGGATGTGACCGCGGCGGTGGAGACCCAGTACTTC. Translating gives CASSLDVTAAVETQYF.

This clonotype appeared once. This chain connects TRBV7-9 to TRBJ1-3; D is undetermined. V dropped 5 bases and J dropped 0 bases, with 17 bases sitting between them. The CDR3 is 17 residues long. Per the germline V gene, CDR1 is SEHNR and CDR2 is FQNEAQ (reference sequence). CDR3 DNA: TGTGCCAGCAGCCCTGGACTTTCTCCCAGCTCTGGAAACACCATATATTTT. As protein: CASSPGLSPSSGNTIYF. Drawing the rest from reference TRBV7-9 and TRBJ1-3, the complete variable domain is DTGVSQNPRHKITKRGQNVTFRCDPISEHNRLYWYRQTLGQGPEFLTYFQNEAQLEKSRLLSDRFSAERPKGSFSTLEIQRTEQGDSAMYLCASSPGLSPSSGNTIYFGEGSWLTVV.

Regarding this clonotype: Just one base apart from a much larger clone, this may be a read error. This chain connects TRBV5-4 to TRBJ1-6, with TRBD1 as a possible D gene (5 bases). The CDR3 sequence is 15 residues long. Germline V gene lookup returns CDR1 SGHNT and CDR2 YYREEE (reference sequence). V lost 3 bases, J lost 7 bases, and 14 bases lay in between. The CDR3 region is CASSSAPGKNSPLHF. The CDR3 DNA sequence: TGTGCCAGCAGCTCGGCACCAGGGAAGAATTCACCCCTCCACTTT.

The CDR3 reads CIMRGGPHEQYF. CDR3 DNA sequence: TGCATCATGAGGGGGGGGCCCCACGAGCAGTACTTC. The rearrangement links TRBV20-1 to TRBJ2-7; tentative D call: TRBD2 (7 bases). This CDR3 spans 12 amino acids. Germline V CDR1 and CDR2: DFQATT, SNEGSKA (reference sequence).

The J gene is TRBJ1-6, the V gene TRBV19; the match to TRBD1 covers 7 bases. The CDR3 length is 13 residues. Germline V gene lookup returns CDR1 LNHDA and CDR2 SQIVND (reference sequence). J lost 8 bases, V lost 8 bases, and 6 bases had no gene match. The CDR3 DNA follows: TGTGCCAGTCACTCAGGGGGATATTCACCCCTCCACTTT. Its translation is CASHSGGYSPLHF. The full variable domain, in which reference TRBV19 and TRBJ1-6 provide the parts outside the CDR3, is DGGITQSPKYLFRKEGQNVTLSCEQNLNHDAMYWYRQDPGQGLRLIYYSQIVNDFQKGDIAEGYSVSREKKESFPLTVTSAQKNPTAFYLCASHSGGYSPLHFGNGTRLTVT.

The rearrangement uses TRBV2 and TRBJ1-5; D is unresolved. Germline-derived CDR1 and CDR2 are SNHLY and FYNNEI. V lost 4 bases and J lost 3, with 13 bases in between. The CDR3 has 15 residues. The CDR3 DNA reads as TGTGCCAGCAGTGCTAGTCGGACTCTCAATCAGCCCCAGCATTTT. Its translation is CASSASRTLNQPQHF.

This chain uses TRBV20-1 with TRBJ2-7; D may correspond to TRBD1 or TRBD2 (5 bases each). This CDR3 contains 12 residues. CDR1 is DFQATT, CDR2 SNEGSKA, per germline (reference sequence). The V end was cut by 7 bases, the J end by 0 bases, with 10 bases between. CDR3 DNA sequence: TGCAGTGACCGGGGCAGCTCCTACGAGCAGTACTTC. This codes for CSDRGSSYEQYF.

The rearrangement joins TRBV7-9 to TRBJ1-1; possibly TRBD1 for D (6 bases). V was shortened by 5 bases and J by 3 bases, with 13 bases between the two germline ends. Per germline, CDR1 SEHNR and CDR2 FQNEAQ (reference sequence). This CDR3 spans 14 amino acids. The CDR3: CASSERNRDTEAFF. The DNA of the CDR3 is TGTGCCAGCAGCGAGAGAAACAGGGACACTGAAGCTTTCTTT.